The clone carrying this TCR beta chain is categorized as large. This sample was taken from a study of tumor-infiltrating lymphocytes in localized non-small cell lung cancer. Here immunoSEQ multiplex PCR was the method, and the copy in TCRdb shows in-frame clones only, minus some. The sample includes about 2,700 clones, approximately 60% of them seen just once. V lost 8 bases, J lost 3 bases, and 11 bases lay in between. The germline V gene has CDR1 MNHNY and CDR2 SVGAGI (reference sequence). This CDR3 is built from 12 residues. Sequencing was done on a sample of uninvolved lung tissue not adjacent to the tumor. The sequence was collected from a human donor with non-small cell lung cancer. The V and J genes are TRBV6-6 and TRBJ2-7; possibly TRBD1 for D (6 bases). In nucleotides, the CDR3 is TGTGCCAGCCTGGGGGCCCTCTACGAGCAGTACTTC. Encoded protein: CASLGALYEQYF.